The source of this TCR beta chain is a study of cytomegalovirus exposure and HLA in healthy donors. The PCR had 60 Vbeta and 13 Jbeta primers. Here immunoSEQ multiplex PCR was the method, and the copy in TCRdb shows in-frame clones only, minus some. The profile shows over 110,000 clones, around three quarters of them singletons. General study points: Investigators reported 150 to 200 TCR beta chains as tied to cytomegalovirus. Within a later analysis, the majority of CMV-associated TCR beta chains appeared HLA-restricted. The authors assumed roughly uniform sequencing depth across donors for presence/absence analyses.

Samples came from healthy bone marrow donors. Germline V lookup: CDR1 SEHNR, CDR2 FQNEAQ (reference sequence). The CDR3 has 16 amino acids. With respect to this clone: The antigen is not known. Mismatch with germline at one junction end may stem from a read error.

The sequencing sample was made of PBMCs. The chain joins TRBV7-9 to TRBJ2-2, with TRBD2 matching 8 bases. The TCR was taken from a woman aged 40 to 49 in good health and CMV-seropositive. CDR3 amino acids: CSSSPPSSGSTGELFF. The CDR3 nucleotides read TGTTCCAGCAGCCCCCCGTCGAGCGGGAGCACCGGGGAGCTGTTTTTT.